Below are 4 T cell receptor beta chains sequenced from a single sample in a study of T cell responses to AZD1222 COVID-19 vaccine. Clones were sequenced by immunoSEQ multiplex PCR, and TCRdb holds only the in-frame ones, with some missing. This sample yields around 150,000 clones, of which around 94% are seen a single time; approximately 5.5% belongs to the top ten. Sequenced here: peripheral blood, sampled 28 days after the second AZD1222 dose. Receptor source: an adult who received the AZD1222 COVID-19 vaccine.

V gene TRBV4-1 combines with J gene TRBJ2-3; TRBD1 matches at 8 bases. V trimming: 0 bases; J trimming: 1 base; junction bases outside the gene matches: 3. CDR1 is MGHRA and CDR2 is YSYEKL in the germline V gene. The CDR3 covers 16 residues. DNA for the CDR3: TGCGCCAGCAGCCAAGATCAGGGGGCTGGCACAGATACGCAGTATTTT. Protein: CASSQDQGAGTDTQYF.

V is TRBV6-5 and J is TRBJ1-6; D remains unclear. Germline V gene lookup returns CDR1 MNHEY and CDR2 SVGAGI. The germline V and J ends were trimmed by 0 bases and 5 bases, with 8 bases remaining between them. The CDR3 runs to 15 residues. The CDR3 reads CASSYSYSHNSPLHF. CDR3 nucleotide sequence: TGTGCCAGCAGTTACTCGTACAGTCATAATTCACCCCTCCACTTT.

This chain links TRBV2 with TRBJ2-3, with 8 bases matching TRBD1. The trim removed 2 bases at V and 3 bases at J, leaving 10 bases unmatched. Germline V CDR1 and CDR2: SNHLY, FYNNEI. The CDR3 extends over 17 amino acids. This CDR3 reads CASSESGRGLGTDTQYF. The CDR3 nucleotides read TGTGCCAGCAGTGAAAGCGGCAGGGGGCTGGGGACAGATACGCAGTATTTT.

The V call is TRBV7-9, the J call TRBJ2-1, with TRBD2 as a possible D gene (6 bases). The germline V gene encodes CDR1 SEHNR and CDR2 FQNEAQ (reference sequence). This CDR3 has 16 residues. V gave up 1 base and J gave up 1 base, with 11 bases separating them. CDR3 bases: TGTGCCAGCAGCTTAGTACCGGGGGTATCCTACAATGAGCAGTTCTTC. Its translation: CASSLVPGVSYNEQFF. The variable domain in full, with the rest retrieved from reference TRBV7-9 and TRBJ2-1, is DTGVSQNPRHKITKRGQNVTFRCDPISEHNRLYWYRQTLGQGPEFLTYFQNEAQLEKSRLLSDRFSAERPKGSFSTLEIQRTEQGDSAMYLCASSLVPGVSYNEQFFGPGTRLTVL.